Listed here are 27 T cell receptor beta chains from one sample, sequenced in a study of OX40 agonist ivuxolimab in advanced cancers. This table comes from immunoSEQ multiplex PCR, and its TCRdb copy is limited to in-frame clones, with some not included. The repertoire has around 67,000 clones, 87% of them found once; the top ten carry 1.3%. The sequenced sample was CD4+ or CD8+ T cells sorted from blood, obtained in a trial of the OX40 agonist ivuxolimab. The source of these receptors is an adult with an advanced solid tumor such as melanoma, head and neck, liver or kidney cancer.

V is TRBV7-2 and J is TRBJ1-1; the D is unclear. The CDR3 has 15 amino acids. V was shortened by 1 base and J by 1 base, with 10 bases between the two germline ends. Germline V gives CDR1 SGHTA, CDR2 FQGNSA. The CDR3 region is CASSLVGPANTEAFF. CDR3 bases: TGTGCCAGCAGCTTAGTGGGCCCGGCGAACACTGAAGCTTTCTTT.

This rearrangement joins TRBV29-1 to TRBJ1-2; no firm D call. Per the germline V gene, CDR1 is SQVTM and CDR2 is ANQGSEA. The CDR3 runs to 8 residues. Trimming removed 3 bases at V and 14 bases at J, with 7 bases between. The CDR3 sequence: CSVEGKTF. Here the CDR3 DNA reads TGCAGCGTTGAGGGGAAAACCTTC.

The chain employs TRBV5-6 and TRBJ1-1, with D perhaps matching TRBD1 (5 bases). The V end was cut by 2 bases, the J end by 2 bases, with 10 bases between. Germline CDR1 SGHDT, CDR2 YYEEEE. This CDR3 is 14 amino acids long. The chain's CDR3 is CASSFDSSNTEAFF. The CDR3 nucleotides read TGTGCCAGCAGCTTCGACAGTTCCAACACTGAAGCTTTCTTT.

The chain uses TRBV4-1 and TRBJ2-5; 7 bases fit TRBD1. CDR3 length: 16 residues. V trimming: 3 bases; J trimming: 2 bases; junction bases outside the gene matches: 9. Germline assignment: CDR1 MGHRA and CDR2 YSYEKL. The CDR3, as DNA: TGCGCCAGCAGCCAGTACACAGGGGCCGGGCAAGAGACCCAGTACTTC. Its protein is CASSQYTGAGQETQYF.

The chain combines TRBV14 with TRBJ1-4; no definite D call. The germline V and J ends were trimmed by 4 bases and 3 bases, with 9 bases remaining between them. The CDR3 runs 14 residues. CDR1 is SGHDN and CDR2 is FVKESK in the germline V gene. The CDR3 region has the DNA TGTGCCAGCAGCCCCTGGGGTGCTAATGAAAAACTGTTTTTT. The encoded protein is CASSPWGANEKLFF.

The table lists this clone with a count of one. This chain connects TRBV7-7 to TRBJ2-3; 10 bases are shared with TRBD2. The CDR3 length is 15 residues. The V gene end was trimmed by 5 bases and the J gene end by 8 bases; junction bases not matched to a gene: 10. Germline-derived CDR1 and CDR2 are SSHAT and FNYEAQ (reference sequence). The CDR3 DNA reads TGTGCCAGCAGCCCCCTAGCGGGGGAGCCGGGTACGCAGTATTTT. Its translation: CASSPLAGEPGTQYF.

The V gene is TRBV7-9, the J gene TRBJ2-2, with TRBD2 matching 12 bases. Germline V gives CDR1 SEHNR, CDR2 FQNEAQ (reference sequence). V lost 1 base and J lost 6; bases outside the gene matches: 3. The CDR3 length is 16 residues. The CDR3 is CASSLGRLAGAGELFF. The CDR3 DNA reads as TGTGCCAGCAGCTTAGGTCGACTAGCGGGGGCCGGGGAGCTGTTTTTT.

This clone appeared a few times. The gene calls are TRBV28 and TRBJ1-1, with unresolved D. Germline V gives CDR1 MDHEN, CDR2 SYDVKM. Trimming removed 2 bases at V and 0 bases at J, with 10 bases between. The CDR3 totals 15 residues. CDR3 sequence: CASSLAVGLNTEAFF. CDR3 DNA sequence: TGTGCCAGCAGTTTAGCGGTAGGGTTGAACACTGAAGCTTTCTTT.

The rearrangement links TRBV28 to TRBJ1-6; 9 bases align to TRBD1. The CDR3 runs to 16 residues. J gave up 11 bases and V 2 bases, and 10 bases lay outside the gene matches. Germline loops: CDR1 MDHEN, CDR2 SYDVKM. The CDR3 nucleotides are TGTGCCAGCAGTTTAGTAGGGACAGGGAAGGGGACACCCCTCCACTTT. It specifies CASSLVGTGKGTPLHF.

The V call is TRBV11-3, the J call TRBJ2-7; D remains ambiguous. Per the germline V gene, CDR1 is SGHNT and CDR2 is YENEEA. Trimming shortened V by 5 bases and J by 4 bases, and 9 bases separated the two germline ends. The CDR3 is 12 residues long. The CDR3 nucleotides read TGTGCCAGCAGCCGCCCGCCTTACGAGCAGTACTTC. This codes for CASSRPPYEQYF.

The V call is TRBV27, the J call TRBJ2-1, with 9 bases matching TRBD2. In germline, CDR1 is MNHEY, CDR2 SMNVEV (reference sequence). J gave up 5 bases and V 6 bases, and 8 bases lay outside the gene matches. The length of the CDR3 is 15 residues. CDR3 bases: TGTGCCAGCAGGCGTCCGGCGGGAGGGAACAATGAGCAGTTCTTC. This encodes CASRRPAGGNNEQFF.

The chain is built from TRBV5-1 and TRBJ1-2; D perhaps matches TRBD1 (6 bases). The germline gives CDR1 SGHRS, CDR2 YFSETQ. The V end was cut by 4 bases, the J end by 0 bases, with 13 bases between. The CDR3 has 15 residues. CDR3 sequence (DNA): TGCGCCAGCAGCGTGGACAGAGAAGCTAACTATGGCTACACCTTC. Its protein product is CASSVDREANYGYTF.

The rearrangement links TRBV7-9 to TRBJ1-5, with a weak D call TRBD1 (5 bases). The V end lost 1 base, the J end lost 14 bases, and 12 bases lay between the germline ends. In germline, CDR1 is SEHNR, CDR2 FQNEAQ (reference sequence). This CDR3 has 12 residues. CDR3 sequence (DNA): TGTGCCAGCAGCTTAGGCTCGGGGGGTAAGCATTTT. This translates into CASSLGSGGKHF.

CDR3 DNA sequence: TGTGCCAGCAGCTTAGCACCCGGGACTAGCGGGAGTAGCGGCGGGGAGCTGTTTTTT. This encodes CASSLAPGTSGSSGGELFF. The chain uses TRBV7-6 and TRBJ2-2; 14 bases fit TRBD2. The trim removed 0 bases at V and 7 bases at J, leaving 10 bases unmatched. This CDR3 region has 19 residues. CDR1 is SGHVS, CDR2 FNYEAQ, per germline.

The chain combines TRBV5-5 with TRBJ1-1; D ambiguous. Per germline, CDR1 SGHKS and CDR2 YYEKEE (reference sequence). The CDR3 is 12 amino acids. Trimming shortened V by 0 bases and J by 6 bases, and 6 bases separated the two germline ends. The CDR3 DNA reads as TGTGCCAGCAGCTTGGATACAGCTGAAGCTTTCTTT. Amino acids: CASSLDTAEAFF.

The chain couples TRBV7-2 to TRBJ2-1; D is unclear. The V gene lost 4 bases and the J gene lost 0 bases, with 10 bases spanning the gap. This CDR3 is 15 amino acids long. Germline values: CDR1 SGHTA, CDR2 FQGNSA. The CDR3 bases are TGTGCCAGCAGCTATGACGGTAGCTCCTACAATGAGCAGTTCTTC. Translated: CASSYDGSSYNEQFF. Supplemented by reference TRBV7-2 and TRBJ2-1, the full variable domain reads GAGVSQSPSNKVTEKGKDVELRCDPISGHTALYWYRQSLGQGLEFLIYFQGNSAPDKSGLPSDRFSAERTGGSVSTLTIQRTQQEDSAVYLCASSYDGSSYNEQFFGPGTRLTVL.

The CDR3 nucleotides read TGTGCCGGGCAAAAGGGGGGCTCTGGGGCCAACGTCCTGACTTTC. This codes for CAGQKGGSGANVLTF. The chain joins TRBV30 to TRBJ2-6; either TRBD1 or TRBD2 may supply D (6 bases each). Between the trimmed V and J ends, which lost 8 bases and 0 bases, there was a span of 14 bases. There are 15 residues in the CDR3. The germline V gene encodes CDR1 GTSNPN and CDR2 SVGIG (reference sequence).

This clone was recorded only once. This chain uses TRBV19 with TRBJ2-7; the D gene is possibly TRBD2 (5 bases). Germline CDR1 LNHDA, CDR2 SQIVND (reference sequence). The CDR3 totals 14 residues. The V end lost 3 bases, the J end lost 3 bases, and 12 bases lay between the germline ends. Here the CDR3 reads CASSMRVSRYEQYF. CDR3 nucleotides: TGTGCCAGTAGTATGAGGGTATCCCGCTACGAGCAGTACTTC.

V usage is TRBV20-1 and J usage is TRBJ2-1; D possibly uses TRBD1 or TRBD2 (5 bases each). CDR1 is DFQATT, CDR2 SNEGSKA, per germline (reference sequence). The CDR3 is 11 amino acids. V shed 5 bases and J shed 6 bases, with 8 bases lying between them. The CDR3: CSAQGPNEQFF. The CDR3 nucleotides are TGCAGTGCTCAGGGACCCAATGAGCAGTTCTTC.

The chain carries TRBV7-9 and TRBJ2-2, with a tentative D call TRBD1 (5 bases). From germline, CDR1 is SEHNR and CDR2 FQNEAQ (reference sequence). The CDR3 loop spans 15 amino acids. V dropped 5 bases and J dropped 0 bases, with 10 bases sitting between them. For the CDR3, the DNA is TGTGCCAGCAGCAAGGGGCCGTCGAACACCGGGGAGCTGTTTTTT. As protein: CASSKGPSNTGELFF.

The chain couples TRBV5-4 to TRBJ1-4; no firm D call. Germline CDR1 reads SGHNT; CDR2 reads YYREEE (reference sequence). The V gene lost 2 bases and the J gene lost 3 bases, with 8 bases spanning the gap. This CDR3 is built from 14 residues. The CDR3 region has the DNA TGTGCCAGCAGCTTCAGGTCCTCTAATGAAAAACTGTTTTTT. Residues: CASSFRSSNEKLFF.

J is TRBJ2-2 and V is TRBV27; 8 bases align to TRBD1. CDR1 MNHEY and CDR2 SMNVEV come from the germline V gene (reference sequence). The V and J ends lost 9 bases and 7 bases, in that order; junction bases with no gene match: 10. The length of the CDR3 is 14 residues. The CDR3 loop reads CASQGARAGGELFF. CDR3 DNA: TGTGCCAGTCAGGGGGCCAGGGCGGGCGGGGAGCTGTTTTTT.

This clone was seen more than once but under ten times. V usage is TRBV6-5 and J usage is TRBJ1-6; the D gene is possibly TRBD1 (6 bases). This CDR3 spans 14 amino acids. V was cut by 6 bases and J by 9 bases, with 15 bases left in between. CDR1 is MNHEY and CDR2 is SVGAGI in the germline V gene. The chain's CDR3 is CASRPQGLSSPLHF. Written as DNA, the CDR3 is TGTGCCAGCAGACCGCAGGGGTTATCTTCACCCCTCCACTTT.

This clone was seen a few times. The chain joins TRBV11-3 to TRBJ2-5, with TRBD2 as a possible D gene (6 bases). The CDR3 covers 17 residues. Trimming shortened V by 3 bases and J by 1 base, and 18 bases separated the two germline ends. The germline gives CDR1 SGHNT, CDR2 YENEEA. The CDR3 nucleotides read TGTGCCAGCAGCTTCCTTTTTCCGGGAGAAGTCCAAGAGACCCAGTACTTC. This translates into CASSFLFPGEVQETQYF.

This clone was detected only once. The chain carries TRBV6-1 and TRBJ2-7, with D possibly matching TRBD2 (5 bases). The CDR3 totals 15 residues. Deletions cut 0 bases from V and 2 bases from J, with 11 bases between. Germline lookup yields CDR1 MNHNS and CDR2 SASEGT. The CDR3 here is CASSEAGAAAYEQYF. The CDR3 nucleotides read TGTGCCAGCAGTGAAGCGGGCGCAGCGGCCTACGAGCAGTACTTC.

This clone came up a few times. The chain is built from TRBV7-2 and TRBJ1-3; TRBD1 aligns across 7 bases. This CDR3 has 14 amino acids. J was trimmed by 7 bases and V by 5 bases; bases with no gene match: 8. Germline V gene lookup returns CDR1 SGHTA and CDR2 FQGNSA. Here the CDR3 reads CASSRTGNPNTIYF. CDR3 coding DNA: TGTGCCAGCAGCCGGACAGGCAATCCCAACACCATATATTTT.

This rearrangement joins TRBV5-5 to TRBJ1-2; the match to TRBD1 covers 7 bases. V lost 0 bases and J lost 4; bases outside the gene matches: 0. The CDR3 loop spans 13 amino acids. Per germline, CDR1 SGHKS and CDR2 YYEKEE (reference sequence). CDR3 coding DNA: TGTGCCAGCAGCTTGGACAGGGGCTATGGCTACACCTTC. Translation: CASSLDRGYGYTF. The full variable domain, rest sourced from reference TRBV5-5 and TRBJ1-2, is DAGVTQSPTHLIKTRGQQVTLRCSPISGHKSVSWYQQVLGQGPQFIFQYYEKEERGRGNFPDRFSARQFPNYSSELNVNALLLGDSALYLCASSLDRGYGYTFGSGTRLTVV.